The present entry profiles one T cell receptor (beta chain) with its context. Its matching antigen is unknown. The CDR3 runs to 16 residues. V was trimmed by 6 bases and J by 1 base, leaving 19 bases between them. Looked up from germline, CDR1 is SNHLY and CDR2 is FYNNEI. The sample is drawn from a study of shared clonotypes between healthy human individuals. Overall study context: The plates for each donor numbered three CD4 naive, three CD4 memory, two CD8 naive and one CD8 memory.

Method: immunoSEQ multiplex PCR; TCRdb's copy keeps in-frame clones and lacks some. This sample yields approximately 1.4 million clones, of which about 98% are seen a single time; approximately 0.44% belongs to the top ten. General study findings and limits: The diversity represented, both genetic and in exposure history, was limited by few donors.

V gene TRBV2 combines with J gene TRBJ2-7, with D possibly being TRBD1 (5 bases). Specimen: naive CD4+ T cells sorted from blood. Subset specified: CD45RA+ positively selected. This clonotype was sampled from a young man in good health. CDR3 protein: CASRGTGNPVSYEQYF. As DNA, the CDR3 is TGTGCCAGCAGGGGAACAGGAAACCCAGTATCCTACGAGCAGTACTTC.